A single sample gave rise to the 30 T cell receptor beta chains below, sequenced in a study of vaccination and CD4 T cells after COVID-19 (dated by TCRdb to between 2020 and 2023). The library was made by PCR. Sequenced using an Illumina iSeq 100. Using fastp at Q25 and MiXCR, TCRdb reprocessed the public reads and kept productive beta chains. Every entry covers one CDR3 protein and lists the most common genes and DNA from its rows. The sample has about 36,000 distinct CDR3 sequences on record, approximately 40% of them singletons. The top ten constitute 5% to 6.5% of the sample. The meaning of the sample's time point label: late sampling 161 to 241 days after vaccination in three convalescent patients. The sample here was CD4+ T cells from blood, taken about 7 months after SARS-CoV-2 vaccination. The source of these receptors is a human donor who had recovered from COVID-19.

The chain uses TRBV27 and TRBJ2-7; the match to TRBD2 covers 9 bases. The V segment lost 6 bases and the J segment 3 bases; nucleotides outside the gene matches: 3. This CDR3 spans 13 amino acids. The germline CDR1 and CDR2 sequences are MNHEY and SMNVEV (reference sequence). The CDR3 DNA follows: TGTGCCAGCAGAGCGGGAGGTCTCTACGAGCAGTACTTC. Amino acids: CASRAGGLYEQYF.

The chain is built from TRBV20-1 and TRBJ1-5; D is uncertain. Deletions cut 5 bases from V and 0 bases from J, with 11 bases between. Germline CDR1 DFQATT, CDR2 SNEGSKA (reference sequence). The CDR3 contains 14 residues. The CDR3 region has the DNA TGCAGTGCTCCGTCTCGGGATAGCAATCAGCCCCAGCATTTT. This sequence encodes CSAPSRDSNQPQHF.

V gene TRBV10-3 combines with J gene TRBJ2-7; D not resolved. The CDR3 contains 14 residues. Germline V gives CDR1 ENHRY, CDR2 SYGVKD. Trimming cost V 7 bases and J 5 bases, with 18 bases left between them. As DNA, the CDR3 is TGTGCCATCAAGGACCCCGTCGGTTTCCACGAGCAGTACTTC. Protein sequence: CAIKDPVGFHEQYF.

In its sample, this clonotype was seen a few times. The chain combines TRBV24-1 with TRBJ2-7, with D perhaps matching TRBD1 (5 bases). V lost 1 base, J lost 3 bases, and 12 bases lay in between. CDR3 length: 15 residues. From germline, CDR1 is KGHDR and CDR2 SFDVKD. The CDR3, as DNA: TGTGCCACCAGTGATTTCGTTCAGGGCGTCTACGAGCAGTACTTC. It translates to CATSDFVQGVYEQYF.

The chain combines TRBV5-6 with TRBJ2-5, with D unclear. CDR1 and CDR2 from the germline V gene are SGHDT and YYEEEE. V was cut by 4 bases and J by 0 bases, with 10 bases left in between. The CDR3 covers 14 residues. CDR3 bases: TGTGCCAGCAGCGCAGACAAGTACCAAGAGACCCAGTACTTC. It translates to CASSADKYQETQYF.

This clonotype came up a few times. V gene TRBV7-3 combines with J gene TRBJ2-2; D remains unclear. The CDR3 contains 17 residues. The germline CDR1 and CDR2 sequences are SGHTA and FQGTGA. V was clipped by 3 bases and J by 0 bases, with 14 bases between them. The CDR3 sequence: CASSFNRGKANTGELFF. The CDR3 region has the DNA TGTGCCAGCAGCTTCAATCGCGGAAAGGCGAACACCGGGGAGCTGTTTTTT.

This clonotype was observed a handful of times. The chain is built from TRBV7-3 and TRBJ2-5; D is undetermined. Looked up from germline, CDR1 is SGHTA and CDR2 is FQGTGA. V was pared by 5 bases and J by 5 bases, with 12 bases between. The CDR3 runs to 13 residues. The CDR3 coding sequence is TGTGCCAGCAGCCCTAGAACGGGTGAGACCCAGTACTTC. Translating it yields CASSPRTGETQYF.

The V call is TRBV20-1, the J call TRBJ2-1; 11 nucleotides align to TRBD2. V lost 3 bases, J lost 4 bases, and 11 bases stayed unmatched. Germline lookup yields CDR1 DFQATT and CDR2 SNEGSKA (reference sequence). CDR3 size: 17 residues. The CDR3: CSASRQSGTSGYNEQFF. The CDR3 DNA is TGCAGTGCTAGTCGTCAAAGCGGGACTAGCGGATACAATGAGCAGTTCTTC.

The chain joins TRBV20-1 to TRBJ2-1; 11 bases map to TRBD2. The ends lost 6 bases at V and 3 bases at J; junction bases unmatched: 7. The CDR3 has 15 residues. The germline CDR1 and CDR2 sequences are DFQATT and SNEGSKA (reference sequence). The CDR3 is CSALSGRAIYNEQFF. For the CDR3, the DNA is TGCAGTGCCCTTAGCGGGAGGGCGATCTACAATGAGCAGTTCTTC.

V usage is TRBV24-1 and J usage is TRBJ2-3; D gene unclear. Germline V gene data show CDR1 as KGHDR and CDR2 as SFDVKD. The CDR3 spans 13 residues. V lost 4 bases to trimming and J lost 4 bases, with 8 bases between them. This CDR3 is CATSDSEPDTQYF. For the CDR3, the DNA is TGTGCCACCAGTGACTCCGAACCAGATACGCAGTATTTT.

This sequence joins TRBV21-1 and TRBJ2-7; TRBD1 is taken as the D call from the table, unchecked against the DNA. TRBV21-1 is a recognized pseudogene. The CDR3 is 16 residues long. In DNA form, the CDR3 reads TGTGCCAGCAGCAACGGAGACCCCGACAGGCGGTACGAGCAGTACTTC. Its protein product is CASSNGDPDRRYEQYF.

This clonotype has more than one count but fewer than ten. V gene TRBV7-9 combines with J gene TRBJ2-5, with 8 bases identical to TRBD1. The CDR3 is 15 residues long. From germline, CDR1 is SEHNR and CDR2 FQNEAQ (reference sequence). J lost 2 bases, V lost 7 bases, and 9 bases had no gene match. CDR3 DNA: TGTGCCAGCAACCTGAGAAACAGGGGGCAAGAGACCCAGTACTTC. It encodes CASNLRNRGQETQYF.

This clonotype has only a few counts. V gene TRBV15 combines with J gene TRBJ2-2; TRBD2 agrees at 9 bases. Losses at the gene ends were 0 bases for V and 7 bases for J; bases not matched to a gene: 6. Germline V gene lookup returns CDR1 LNHNV and CDR2 YYDKDF (reference sequence). The CDR3 has 16 amino acids. The CDR3 nucleotides read TGTGCCACCAGCAGAGATCGGCTAGCGGGAAACGGGGAGCTGTTTTTT. Amino acids: CATSRDRLAGNGELFF.

V gene TRBV6-2 or TRBV6-3 combines with J gene TRBJ2-7; D not certain. This CDR3 is 13 amino acids long. Trimming shortened V by 5 bases and J by 1 base, and 9 bases separated the two germline ends. Germline lookup yields CDR1 MNHEY and CDR2 SVGEGT. This chain's CDR3 is CASSRASSYEQYF. For the CDR3, the DNA is TGTGCCAGCAGTAGGGCCAGTTCCTACGAGCAGTACTTC.

CDR3 region: CASFGQGGGEQYF. DNA for the CDR3: TGTGCCAGTTTTGGACAGGGCGGTGGGGAGCAGTACTTC. The rearrangement uses TRBV2 and TRBJ2-7; 8 bases line up with TRBD1. J lost 7 bases, V lost 9 bases, and 11 bases had no gene match. The germline V gene encodes CDR1 SNHLY and CDR2 FYNNEI. This CDR3 region has 13 residues. The whole variable domain, remainder taken from reference TRBV2 and TRBJ2-7, is EPEVTQTPSHQVTQMGQEVILRCVPISNHLYFYWYRQILGQKVEFLVSFYNNEISEKSEIFDDQFSVERPDGSNFTLKIRSTKLEDSAMYFCASFGQGGGEQYFGPGTRLTVT.

The chain links TRBV20-1 to TRBJ2-3; TRBD2 is a possible D gene (5 bases). Trimming took 1 base from V and 0 from J, leaving 14 bases between them. The CDR3 length is 16 residues. Germline V gene data show CDR1 as DFQATT and CDR2 as SNEGSKA (reference sequence). In DNA form, the CDR3 reads TGCAGTGCTAGAGCCCCGGGGAAAGATAGCACAGATACGCAGTATTTT. The encoded protein is CSARAPGKDSTDTQYF.

Only a few counts were recorded for this clonotype. The chain has TRBV20-1 and TRBJ2-1; D is perhaps TRBD1 (7 bases). CDR3 length: 16 residues. Germline V lookup: CDR1 DFQATT, CDR2 SNEGSKA (reference sequence). Trimming left V 6 bases short and J 0 bases short, with 18 bases between. This CDR3 is CSAQGGPGSSYNEQFF. CDR3 nucleotides: TGCAGTGCGCAGGGGGGCCCGGGGAGCTCCTACAATGAGCAGTTCTTC.

The table lists this clonotype with a few counts. The rearrangement uses TRBV2 and TRBJ1-1; 7 bases match TRBD1. CDR1 is SNHLY and CDR2 is FYNNEI in the germline V gene. The ends lost 8 bases at V and 3 bases at J; junction bases unmatched: 12. The CDR3 spans 15 residues. The CDR3 region has the DNA TGTGCCAGCCTTAGCGGACAGGCGGAGGACACTGAAGCTTTCTTT. Amino acid sequence: CASLSGQAEDTEAFF. Drawing the rest from reference TRBV2 and TRBJ1-1, the complete variable domain is EPEVTQTPSHQVTQMGQEVILRCVPISNHLYFYWYRQILGQKVEFLVSFYNNEISEKSEIFDDQFSVERPDGSNFTLKIRSTKLEDSAMYFCASLSGQAEDTEAFFGQGTRLTVV.

The chain combines TRBV28 with TRBJ2-7; 9 bases line up with TRBD2. The length of the CDR3 is 14 residues. CDR1 is MDHEN and CDR2 is SYDVKM in the germline V gene. V trimming: 5 bases; J trimming: 5 bases; junction bases outside the gene matches: 7. This CDR3 reads CASSPGLASHEQYF. The CDR3 region has the DNA TGTGCCAGCAGTCCGGGACTAGCATCCCACGAGCAGTACTTC.

In this sample, this clonotype turned up once. This rearrangement joins TRBV6-1 to TRBJ1-1; D gene uncertain. Germline lookup yields CDR1 MNHNS and CDR2 SASEGT. V dropped 0 bases and J dropped 1 base, with 6 bases sitting between them. CDR3 length equals 14 residues. Here the CDR3 DNA reads TGTGCCAGCAGTGAAGCGGGCCCGAACACTGAAGCTTTCTTT. It encodes CASSEAGPNTEAFF.

This sequence joins TRBV7-2 and TRBJ2-5; 14 positions match TRBD2. There are 16 residues in the CDR3. V was pared by 5 bases and J by 5 bases, with 7 bases of the junction left unmatched. The germline CDR1 and CDR2 sequences are SGHTA and FQGNSA. The CDR3 nucleotides read TGTGCCAGCAGCCCGGGACTAGCGGGAGCGCGGGAGACCCAGTACTTC. This encodes CASSPGLAGARETQYF.

This sequence joins TRBV12-3 or TRBV12-4 and TRBJ2-1; D is uncertain. V lost 2 bases to trimming and J lost 10 bases, with 12 bases between them. There are 13 residues in the CDR3. CDR3 protein: CASSLLGVREQFF. The CDR3 nucleotides are TGTGCCAGCAGTTTACTTGGAGTGAGAGAGCAGTTCTTC.

The V gene is TRBV7-9, the J gene TRBJ2-2; D gene unclear. This CDR3 contains 14 residues. Germline CDR1 is SEHNR and CDR2 is FQNEAQ (reference sequence). Trimming cost V 3 bases and J 4 bases, with 9 bases left between them. The CDR3 here is CASSFGESTGELFF. DNA of the CDR3: TGTGCCAGCAGCTTTGGGGAAAGCACCGGGGAGCTGTTTTTT.

This clonotype was picked up a small number of times. This sequence joins TRBV6-1 and TRBJ2-3; 8 nucleotides match TRBD1. The CDR3 contains 15 residues. Germline lookup yields CDR1 MNHNS and CDR2 SASEGT. Trimming took 6 bases from V and 1 from J; bases not matched to a gene: 6. CDR3 sequence: CASRRPGQGTDTQYF. The DNA of the CDR3 is TGTGCCAGCAGGCGCCCGGGACAGGGCACAGATACGCAGTATTTT.

In this sample, this clonotype turned up a few times. The V call is TRBV15, the J call TRBJ1-2; the D gene is possibly TRBD1 (6 bases). Germline-derived CDR1 and CDR2 are LNHNV and YYDKDF (reference sequence). CDR3 length equals 17 residues. Trimming took off 1 base at V and 0 bases at J, with 15 bases between the two ends. The CDR3 sequence: CATSRGVRGLTNYGYTF. The CDR3, as DNA: TGTGCCACCAGCAGAGGGGTTCGGGGGCTAACTAACTATGGCTACACCTTC.

This clonotype turned up a few times. This chain links TRBV6-1 with TRBJ1-5, with D perhaps matching TRBD1 (5 bases). The V gene lost 7 bases and the J gene lost 5 bases, with 12 bases spanning the gap. Germline V CDR1 and CDR2: MNHNS, SASEGT. The CDR3 is 13 amino acids. For the CDR3, the DNA is TGTGCCAGCACGGTAGGGGTCGATCAGCCCCAGCATTTT. This translates into CASTVGVDQPQHF.

The table lists this clonotype with a few counts. For the CDR3, the DNA is TGTGCCAGTAGACCTTTAACCGGTTCCGGGGAGCTGTTTTTT. It specifies CASRPLTGSGELFF. The chain links TRBV19 to TRBJ2-2; D remains unclear. The germline V gene has CDR1 LNHDA and CDR2 SQIVND (reference sequence). The CDR3 covers 14 residues. V was cut by 6 bases and J by 6 bases, with 14 bases left in between.

The rearrangement joins TRBV19 to TRBJ1-6; D gene ambiguous. The CDR3 spans 15 residues. Germline loops: CDR1 LNHDA, CDR2 SQIVND (reference sequence). V was trimmed by 4 bases and J by 9 bases, leaving 16 bases between them. CDR3 sequence: CASSTSDLLGSPLHF. CDR3 nucleotides: TGTGCCAGTAGTACCTCGGACCTATTGGGTTCACCCCTCCACTTT.

This clonotype was seen only once. J is TRBJ1-6 and V is TRBV4-3; 7 bases are shared with TRBD1. The V gene's germline CDR1 is LGHNA and CDR2 YSLEER. The junction had 6 bases not matched to a gene; V was cut back by 4 bases and J by 9 bases. This CDR3 has 14 amino acids. As DNA, the CDR3 is TGCGCCAGCAGCCGGGACAGATTTACTTCACCCCTCCACTTT. Protein product: CASSRDRFTSPLHF.

This clonotype was seen only a few times. The chain links TRBV29-1 to TRBJ1-2; D might be TRBD1 (6 bases). Germline V CDR1 and CDR2: SQVTM, ANQGSEA. With 4 bases removed from V and 5 bases from J, the gap between germline ends came to 14 bases. The CDR3 is made up of 13 amino acids. This chain's CDR3 is CSVGRGADYGYTF. CDR3 in DNA: TGCAGCGTTGGGAGGGGGGCTGATTATGGCTACACCTTC.